The rows below give T cell receptor beta chains drawn from one sample of a study of cytomegalovirus exposure and HLA in healthy donors. Clones were sequenced by immunoSEQ multiplex PCR, and TCRdb holds only the in-frame ones, with some missing. The sample comprises 180,000 or so clones, over 75% of which are singletons, and around 3.1% rests with the top ten. The sample taken for sequencing was PBMCs. These receptors were collected from a female donor in good health and CMV-seronegative. Each CDR3 is given with its conserved first and last residue. D genes are given only for firm matches. Size tells how often a clone was seen (once, few, many) or the class of an expanded clone, and some rows leave it out.

clone size: -; V gene: TRBV5-4; J gene: TRBJ2-3; D gene: -; CDR3 protein: CASSRGSSSTDTQYF; CDR3 DNA: TGTGCCAGCAGCCGGGGGTCATCTAGCACAGATACGCAGTATTTT
clone size: few; V gene: TRBV7-6; J gene: TRBJ1-6; D gene: TRBD1; CDR3 protein: CASSSRDRRFSPLHF; CDR3 DNA: TGTGCCAGCAGCTCTAGGGACAGGAGGTTTTCACCCCTCCACTTT
clone size: -; V gene: TRBV28; J gene: TRBJ2-2; D gene: -; CDR3 protein: CASRIGPRAGELFF; CDR3 DNA: TGTGCCAGTCGTATTGGGCCTCGTGCCGGGGAGCTGTTTTTT
clone size: -; V gene: TRBV12-2; J gene: TRBJ2-1; D gene: -; CDR3 protein: CASRLAPGGIYNEQFF; CDR3 DNA: TGTGCAAGTCGCTTAGCTCCCGGGGGAATCTACAATGAGCAGTTCTTC
clone size: -; V gene: TRBV6-5; J gene: TRBJ1-2; D gene: TRBD1; CDR3 protein: CASSKDRGHVYGYTF; CDR3 DNA: TGTGCCAGCAGCAAGGACAGGGGGCACGTCTATGGCTACACCTTC
clone size: -; V gene: TRBV13; J gene: TRBJ2-7; D gene: TRBD1; CDR3 protein: CASSPGQVSYEQYF; CDR3 DNA: TGTGCCAGCAGCCCAGGACAGGTCTCCTACGAGCAGTACTTC
clone size: -; V gene: TRBV7-3; J gene: TRBJ2-5; D gene: -; CDR3 protein: CASSKGGGRETQYF; CDR3 DNA: TGTGCCAGCAGTAAGGGGGGAGGGCGAGAGACCCAGTACTTC
clone size: few; V gene: TRBV6-5; J gene: TRBJ2-7; D gene: -; CDR3 protein: CASSYSGRDVGEQYF; CDR3 DNA: TGTGCCAGCAGTTACTCGGGGCGGGATGTGGGCGAGCAGTACTTC
clone size: -; V gene: TRBV18; J gene: TRBJ2-5; D gene: TRBD2; CDR3 protein: CASSPPGLAGGIQETQYF; CDR3 DNA: TGTGCCAGCTCACCACCCGGACTAGCGGGGGGCATCCAAGAGACCCAGTACTTC
clone size: -; V gene: TRBV7-2; J gene: TRBJ2-3; D gene: -; CDR3 protein: CASSWGLGADTQYF; CDR3 DNA: TGTGCCAGCAGCTGGGGACTGGGCGCAGATACGCAGTATTTT
clone size: -; V gene: TRBV9; J gene: TRBJ2-5; D gene: -; CDR3 protein: CASSVSRAGETQYF; CDR3 DNA: TGTGCCAGCAGCGTATCTCGCGCTGGAGAGACCCAGTACTTC
clone size: -; V gene: TRBV28; J gene: TRBJ2-3; D gene: -; CDR3 protein: CASRGTNTDTQYF; CDR3 DNA: TGTGCCTCAAGAGGTACGAACACAGATACGCAGTATTTT
clone size: -; V gene: TRBV27; J gene: TRBJ1-5; D gene: -; CDR3 protein: CASSLKQGWDGNQPQHF; CDR3 DNA: TGTGCCAGCAGTTTAAAACAGGGCTGGGACGGCAATCAGCCCCAGCATTTT
clone size: -; V gene: TRBV5-1; J gene: TRBJ2-7; D gene: TRBD1; CDR3 protein: CASTPLQGAYEQYF; CDR3 DNA: TGCGCCAGCACCCCTCTTCAGGGGGCCTACGAGCAGTACTTC
clone size: -; V gene: TRBV30; J gene: TRBJ1-1; D gene: -; CDR3 protein: CAWSWQGTAFF; CDR3 DNA: TGTGCCTGGAGCTGGCAGGGTACCGCTTTCTTT
clone size: once; V gene: TRBV11-2; J gene: TRBJ1-1; D gene: TRBD1; CDR3 protein: CASSSGGLGYTEAFF; CDR3 DNA: TGTGCCAGCAGCTCAGGGGGCCTTGGGTACACTGAAGCTTTCTTT
clone size: -; V gene: TRBV7-2; J gene: TRBJ2-2; D gene: TRBD2; CDR3 protein: CASSPGGGLNTGELFF; CDR3 DNA: TGTGCCAGCAGCCCAGGCGGGGGTTTAAACACCGGGGAGCTGTTTTTT
clone size: -; V gene: TRBV21-1; J gene: TRBJ2-3; D gene: -; CDR3 protein: CASSKVQGHGDTQYF; CDR3 DNA: TGTGCCAGCAGCAAAGTACAGGGTCATGGGGATACGCAGTATTTT
clone size: -; V gene: TRBV28; J gene: TRBJ1-5; D gene: -; CDR3 protein: CASSQAGNREPQHF; CDR3 DNA: TGTGCCAGCAGTCAGGCAGGGAATCGGGAGCCCCAGCATTTT
clone size: few; V gene: TRBV2; J gene: TRBJ1-5; D gene: -; CDR3 protein: CASSGRVSNQPQHF; CDR3 DNA: TGTGCCAGCAGCGGCAGGGTCAGCAATCAGCCCCAGCATTTT
clone size: -; V gene: TRBV30; J gene: TRBJ1-1; D gene: -; CDR3 protein: CAWSPGDTEAFF; CDR3 DNA: TGTGCCTGGAGTCCAGGGGACACTGAAGCTTTCTTT
clone size: -; V gene: TRBV6-1; J gene: TRBJ2-2; D gene: -; CDR3 protein: CASSEGRAYTGELFF; CDR3 DNA: TGTGCCAGCAGTGAAGGCAGGGCTTACACCGGGGAGCTGTTTTTT
clone size: few; V gene: TRBV29-1; J gene: TRBJ1-2; D gene: TRBD1; CDR3 protein: CSAGTDTYGYTF; CDR3 DNA: TGCAGCGCCGGGACAGACACCTATGGCTACACCTTC
clone size: -; V gene: TRBV9; J gene: TRBJ2-1; D gene: -; CDR3 protein: CASSGGQYLWPYNEQFF; CDR3 DNA: TGTGCCAGCAGCGGAGGACAGTACCTTTGGCCTTACAATGAGCAGTTCTTC
clone size: -; V gene: TRBV9; J gene: TRBJ2-5; D gene: -; CDR3 protein: CASSVEGQQGTQYF; CDR3 DNA: TGTGCCAGCAGCGTAGAAGGACAGCAAGGGACCCAGTACTTC
clone size: -; V gene: TRBV30; J gene: TRBJ2-4; D gene: -; CDR3 protein: CAWSGTNSPGVAKNIQYF; CDR3 DNA: TGTGCCTGGAGTGGGACGAACAGTCCGGGGGTAGCCAAAAACATTCAGTACTTC
clone size: -; V gene: TRBV27; J gene: TRBJ1-6; D gene: -; CDR3 protein: CASSLHGSINSPLHF; CDR3 DNA: TGTGCCAGCAGTTTACACGGGTCCATTAATTCACCCCTCCACTTT
clone size: -; V gene: TRBV5-4; J gene: TRBJ2-5; D gene: TRBD1; CDR3 protein: CASSSQQGTGEETQYF; CDR3 DNA: TGTGCCAGCAGCTCCCAGCAAGGCACAGGGGAAGAGACCCAGTACTTC
clone size: -; V gene: TRBV28; J gene: TRBJ1-4; D gene: TRBD1; CDR3 protein: CASSEGQLKLFF; CDR3 DNA: TGTGCCAGCAGTGAGGGACAGTTAAAACTGTTTTTT
clone size: -; V gene: TRBV5-1; J gene: TRBJ2-3; D gene: TRBD2; CDR3 protein: CASSLEASGSVADTQYF; CDR3 DNA: TGCGCCAGCAGCTTGGAGGCTAGCGGGAGCGTAGCAGATACGCAGTATTTT
clone size: -; V gene: TRBV6-5; J gene: TRBJ1-1; D gene: -; CDR3 protein: CASSYSRRDTEAFF; CDR3 DNA: TGTGCCAGCAGTTACTCGAGGCGGGACACTGAAGCTTTCTTT
clone size: -; V gene: TRBV18; J gene: TRBJ1-1; D gene: -; CDR3 protein: CASSPSGAGVMDTEAFF; CDR3 DNA: TGTGCCAGCTCACCTTCCGGGGCAGGGGTTATGGACACTGAAGCTTTCTTT
clone size: -; V gene: TRBV21-1; J gene: TRBJ1-2; D gene: -; CDR3 protein: CASSLRSRGNYGYTF; CDR3 DNA: TGTGCCAGCAGCCTCCGGTCCAGGGGTAACTATGGCTACACCTTC
clone size: -; V gene: TRBV6-5; J gene: TRBJ1-1; D gene: -; CDR3 protein: CASSWTAKGTEAFF; CDR3 DNA: TGTGCCAGCAGTTGGACAGCAAAGGGCACTGAAGCTTTCTTT
clone size: -; V gene: TRBV5-8; J gene: TRBJ2-2; D gene: TRBD1; CDR3 protein: CASSLEDRVQVSTGELFF; CDR3 DNA: TGTGCCAGCAGCTTGGAGGACAGGGTGCAGGTTAGCACCGGGGAGCTGTTTTTT
clone size: -; V gene: TRBV23-1; J gene: TRBJ1-6; D gene: -; CDR3 protein: CASSRQKNNSPLHF; CDR3 DNA: TGCGCCAGCAGTCGCCAGAAAAACAATTCACCCCTCCACTTT
clone size: -; V gene: TRBV28; J gene: TRBJ2-3; D gene: -; CDR3 protein: CASSSPGGAEHTQYF; CDR3 DNA: TGTGCCAGCAGTTCACCGGGGGGCGCGGAACATACGCAGTATTTT
clone size: -; V gene: TRBV7-6; J gene: TRBJ2-7; D gene: -; CDR3 protein: CASSHTRAEQYF; CDR3 DNA: TGTGCCAGCAGCCACACCAGAGCGGAGCAGTACTTC
clone size: -; V gene: TRBV5-4; J gene: TRBJ1-6; D gene: -; CDR3 protein: CASSLLGGYSPLHF; CDR3 DNA: TGTGCCAGCAGCTTGTTGGGGGGGTATTCACCCCTCCACTTT
clone size: -; V gene: TRBV5-5; J gene: TRBJ2-3; D gene: TRBD2; CDR3 protein: CASSLLIAGGSTDTQYF; CDR3 DNA: TGTGCCAGCAGCTTGCTTATAGCGGGGGGCTCCACAGATACGCAGTATTTT
clone size: -; V gene: TRBV5-4; J gene: TRBJ2-3; D gene: -; CDR3 protein: CASSSQLGDTQYF; CDR3 DNA: TGTGCCAGCAGCTCTCAACTAGGGGATACGCAGTATTTT
clone size: few; V gene: TRBV11-1; J gene: TRBJ2-3; D gene: -; CDR3 protein: CASTNSGEADTQYF; CDR3 DNA: TGTGCCAGCACCAACTCTGGGGAGGCAGATACGCAGTATTTT
clone size: -; V gene: TRBV7-8; J gene: TRBJ1-6; D gene: TRBD1; CDR3 protein: CASRQGEAPLHF; CDR3 DNA: TGTGCCAGCAGGCAGGGGGAAGCACCCCTCCACTTT
clone size: -; V gene: TRBV19; J gene: TRBJ2-5; D gene: -; CDR3 protein: CASSPGWETQYF; CDR3 DNA: TGTGCCAGTAGTCCGGGTTGGGAGACCCAGTACTTC
clone size: -; V gene: TRBV28; J gene: TRBJ2-7; D gene: -; CDR3 protein: CASSLPGTLLYEQYF; CDR3 DNA: TGTGCCAGCAGTCTACCCGGGACTTTGCTTTACGAGCAGTACTTC
clone size: -; V gene: TRBV7-3; J gene: TRBJ1-1; D gene: TRBD1; CDR3 protein: CASSFSGTDNTEAFF; CDR3 DNA: TGTGCCAGCAGCTTCTCCGGGACAGACAACACTGAAGCTTTCTTT
clone size: -; V gene: TRBV7-9; J gene: TRBJ2-2; D gene: -; CDR3 protein: CASSLTPRVNTGELFF; CDR3 DNA: TGTGCCAGCAGCTTAACACCCAGGGTGAACACCGGGGAGCTGTTTTTT